This note documents a single T cell receptor beta chain sequence. There are a few counts of this clone. The specificity of this receptor is unknown. Per-nucleotide qualities are absent, and no much larger clonotype sits a single base away. The entry originates in a study of control samples from healthy donors and cancer patients (dated by TCRdb to the early 2020s). Looking up the germline V gene (reference sequence) yields CDR1 MNHNY and CDR2 SVGAGI. Its CDR3 holds 12 amino acids, cysteine through phenylalanine. Just CDR3 DNA is preserved here, 36 bases in frame from base 1. V sheds 5 bases and J sheds 8 bases, leaving 10 bases between their ends. The protocol used for the library was the immunoSEQ multiplex PCR assay. TCRdb carries this immuneACCESS record with in-frame sequences only. Its versions omit some clonotypes, under half of them owing to an unresolved V gene in the studies checked, with the rest unexplained. The sample table contains about 110,000 clones; only one count was recorded for roughly 90% of them. The ten top clones hold around 3.9% of the sample.

This clonotype originated in a woman in her sixties with lung cancer. Specimen: PBMCs. The chain was built from TRBV6-6 and TRBJ2-1, with no confidently assigned D gene. The nucleotides read TGTGCCAGCAGTCCCGACCGCTATGAGCAGTTCTTC. Its translation is CASSPDRYEQFF.